The 32 T cell receptor beta chains listed next were all sequenced from one sample in a study of Graves' ophthalmopathy and Graves' hyperthyroidism. Beta-chain TCR CDR3 regions were amplified from RNA transcripts. Second-round multiplex PCR followed a first-round RT-PCR using HTBI primers. TCRdb itself ran the multiplex PCR reads through MiXCR, one entry per CDR3 protein. The profile shows hundreds of thousands of distinct CDR3 sequences, roughly 21% of them singletons. Sequenced input: peripheral blood. The receptors originated from a woman between 18 and 29 years old with stable Graves' hyperthyroidism.

In regard to this clonotype: A much larger clone lies a single base off, so this may be a read error. The rearrangement uses TRBV20-1 and TRBJ2-5, with TRBD1 matching over 7 bases. V lost 1 base, J lost 1 base, and 9 bases stayed unmatched. CDR3 length: 16 residues. Germline V gene lookup returns CDR1 DFQATT and CDR2 SNEGSKA (reference sequence). CDR3 in DNA: TGCAGTGCTAGAGGACAACGGCCAGGGGGCCAAGAGACCCAGTACTTC. As protein: CSARGQRPGGQETQYF.

This chain uses TRBV12-3 or TRBV12-4 with TRBJ1-1, with D perhaps TRBD1 (5 bases). The length of the CDR3 is 13 residues. Trimming removed 3 bases at V and 2 bases at J, with 7 bases between. The CDR3 region is CASSLDINTEAFF. The CDR3 coding sequence is TGTGCCAGCAGTTTGGACATAAACACTGAAGCTTTCTTT.

This clonotype showed up many times. This may stem from a read error, because a much larger clone lies one nucleotide away. The V and J genes are TRBV27 and TRBJ1-2, with TRBD1 identical over 9 bases. This CDR3 is built from 14 residues. Germline values: CDR1 MNHEY, CDR2 SMNVEV (reference sequence). Trimming cost V 6 bases and J 1 base; bases outside gene matches: 3. In nucleotides, the CDR3 is TGTGCCAGCAGCGGGACAGGGATTAACTATGGCTACACCTTC. Protein sequence: CASSGTGINYGYTF.

This clonotype was counted many times. The rearrangement links TRBV10-2 to TRBJ2-7; tentatively, D is TRBD1 (6 bases). Trimming left V 6 bases short and J 12 bases short, with 15 bases between. CDR1 is WSHSY, CDR2 SAAADI, per germline. The CDR3 spans 11 residues. The DNA for the CDR3 is TGCGCCAGCAGAACAGGGAAACTCTCGTACTTC. This sequence encodes CASRTGKLSYF.

This clonotype came up many times. This sequence joins TRBV4-1 and TRBJ1-5; D not resolved. V shed 1 base and J shed 1 base, with 8 bases lying between them. Germline assignment: CDR1 MGHRA and CDR2 YSYEKL. The CDR3 consists of 15 residues. CDR3 sequence: CASSQVDMSNQPQHF. DNA of the CDR3: TGCGCCAGCAGCCAAGTAGATATGAGCAATCAGCCCCAGCATTTT.

This clonotype has at least ten counts. The chain carries TRBV6-2 or TRBV6-3 and TRBJ2-7; the D gene is possibly TRBD2 (6 bases). V was clipped by 7 bases and J by 2 bases, with 12 bases between them. Germline values: CDR1 MNHEY, CDR2 SVGEGT. This CDR3 has 13 amino acids. CDR3: CASTDGGAYEQYF. The DNA for the CDR3 is TGTGCCAGCACTGACGGGGGAGCCTACGAGCAGTACTTC.

This clonotype was seen a single time. This chain joins TRBV6-2 or TRBV6-3 and TRBJ1-1; D is uncertain. CDR1 and CDR2 from the germline V gene are MNHEY and SVGEGT. The ends were cut back, 8 bases at V and 3 bases at J, with 16 bases in the middle. This CDR3 spans 14 amino acids. The DNA of the CDR3 is TGTGCCAGCTCTAACGGAGCGTCCTACACTGAAGCTTTCTTT. This translates into CASSNGASYTEAFF.

This rearrangement joins TRBV27 to TRBJ2-5, with no clear D. Germline V gene sequence: CDR1 MNHEY, CDR2 SMNVEV (reference sequence). The CDR3 spans 13 residues. V was shortened by 2 bases and J by 4 bases, with 8 bases between the two germline ends. CDR3 residues: CASSLRSRETQYF. DNA of the CDR3: TGTGCCAGCAGTTTAAGGTCTCGAGAGACCCAGTACTTC.

The CDR3 sequence is CATSSFTQGALLGTEAFF. CDR3 nucleotides: TGTGCCACCAGCAGTTTCACACAGGGGGCTCTTCTTGGCACTGAAGCTTTCTTT. The chain has TRBV15 and TRBJ1-1; TRBD1 matches at 9 bases. With V trimmed by 3 bases and J by 4 bases, 15 bases remained unmatched. In germline, CDR1 is LNHNV, CDR2 YYDKDF (reference sequence). CDR3 length: 18 residues.

This clonotype was counted ten times or more. This chain joins TRBV7-9 and TRBJ1-2; D call uncertain. Per the germline V gene, CDR1 is SEHNR and CDR2 is FQNEAQ (reference sequence). Trimming removed 5 bases from V and 5 bases from J, with 15 bases in between. The CDR3 is 14 amino acids. The CDR3 loop is CASSPSRRDYGYTF. The CDR3 nucleotides read TGTGCCAGCAGCCCAAGCCGACGGGATTATGGCTACACCTTC.

The CDR3, as DNA: TGTGCCAGCAGCGCTTTGGAGGGATACACCATATATTTT. Translation gives CASSALEGYTIYF. This chain links TRBV14 with TRBJ1-3; D unresolved. There are 13 residues in the CDR3. Trimming removed 5 bases from V and 8 bases from J, with 13 bases in between. Germline lookup yields CDR1 SGHDN and CDR2 FVKESK.

The chain recombines TRBV6-1 with TRBJ1-6; TRBD1 aligns across 7 bases. After removal of 0 bases from V and 6 bases from J, the junction contained 2 bases not matched to a gene. Germline V gene data show CDR1 as MNHNS and CDR2 as SASEGT. CDR3 length: 15 amino acids. The CDR3 sequence: CASSEAAGGNSPLHF. CDR3 nucleotide sequence: TGTGCCAGCAGTGAAGCCGCAGGGGGTAATTCACCCCTCCACTTT.

This clonotype was counted many times. The conserved phenylalanine or tryptophan is not found at the CDR3 terminus, so this likely reflects a read error. No DNA is shown, since the ends of the CDR3 on it are uncertain; the CDR3 is the one TCRdb lists. The chain links TRBV10-2 to TRBJ2-7; the D call TRBD1 from the table was never checked on the DNA. Including both end residues, the CDR3 is 12 amino acids long. From germline, CDR1 is WSHSY and CDR2 SAAADI. The CDR3 sequence: CATFQVGGPSLL.

This clonotype appeared many times. The J gene is TRBJ1-2, the V gene TRBV19; 9 nucleotides agree with TRBD1. The CDR3 is 16 amino acids. Germline loops: CDR1 LNHDA, CDR2 SQIVND (reference sequence). The J segment lost 5 bases and the V segment lost 7 bases, leaving 14 bases of the junction unmatched. The CDR3 loop is CASKPGQGLNLYGYTF. As DNA, the CDR3 is TGTGCCAGTAAACCGGGACAGGGCCTTAATCTATATGGCTACACCTTC.

This clonotype was seen many times. The DNA of the CDR3 is TGTGCCAGCAGTAGCTATGTACCCGGTTTCTACGAGCAGTACTTC. It specifies CASSSYVPGFYEQYF. The V and J genes are TRBV12-3 or TRBV12-4 and TRBJ2-7; unclear D gene. This CDR3 region has 15 residues. The V end lost 5 bases, the J end lost 3 bases, and 17 bases lay between the germline ends.

The chain is built from TRBV12-3 or TRBV12-4 and TRBJ1-2, with 11 positions matching TRBD1. The trim removed 4 bases at V and 4 bases at J, leaving 5 bases unmatched. The CDR3 length is 15 residues. CDR3 protein: CASSSRGQGVYGYTF. CDR3 DNA sequence: TGTGCCAGCAGTTCCCGGGGACAGGGGGTCTATGGCTACACCTTC.

As to this clonotype: The final CDR3 position lacks the conserved phenylalanine or tryptophan, pointing to a likely read error. The chain carries TRBV4-1 and TRBJ1-3, with D tentatively TRBD1 (5 bases). The V gene lost 4 bases and the J gene lost 4 bases, with 17 bases spanning the gap. The germline V gene encodes CDR1 MGHRA and CDR2 YSYEKL. This CDR3 has 16 amino acids. CDR3 DNA: TGCGCCAGCAGCCCCCCGGGCAGGGCGAGGGGAAACACCATATATTAT. This gives the protein CASSPPGRARGNTIYY.

This clonotype was observed many times. Because the CDR3's place on the DNA is in doubt, the DNA is left out and the CDR3 is given as listed by TCRdb. The chain is built from TRBV7-2 and TRBJ1-1. The CDR3 extends over 14 residues, inclusive of both ends. Germline CDR1 is SGHTA and CDR2 is FQGNSA. This chain's CDR3 is CASSDFGPGSEAFF.

Ten or more counts support this clonotype. This chain links TRBV7-2 with TRBJ2-5; D could derive from TRBD1 or TRBD2 (6 bases each). The germline gives CDR1 SGHTA, CDR2 FQGNSA. The CDR3 has 13 amino acids. The germline V and J ends were trimmed by 8 bases and 2 bases, with 12 bases remaining between them. CDR3 nucleotide sequence: TGTGCCAGCGGGGGGCCGATTCAAGAGACCCAGTACTTC. This translates into CASGGPIQETQYF. The full variable domain, completed using reference TRBV7-2 and TRBJ2-5, is GAGVSQSPSNKVTEKGKDVELRCDPISGHTALYWYRQSLGQGLEFLIYFQGNSAPDKSGLPSDRFSAERTGGSVSTLTIQRTQQEDSAVYLCASGGPIQETQYFGPGTRLLVL.

The V and J genes are TRBV29-1 and TRBJ2-5; 7 nucleotides agree with TRBD1. Germline lookup yields CDR1 SQVTM and CDR2 ANQGSEA. This CDR3 is 13 amino acids long. Unmatched junction bases numbered 3, after V lost 3 bases and J lost 2 bases. The CDR3 sequence: CSVDKGQQETQYF. The CDR3 region has the DNA TGCAGCGTTGATAAGGGACAGCAAGAGACCCAGTACTTC.

This clonotype was found a few times. The CDR3 end shows no conserved phenylalanine or tryptophan, and so a read error is likely. This sequence joins TRBV5-1 and TRBJ2-7, with 9 bases lining up with TRBD1. This CDR3 contains 18 residues. Germline V CDR1 and CDR2: SGHRS, YFSETQ. The V gene end was trimmed by 0 bases and the J gene end by 6 bases; junction bases not matched to a gene: 16. This chain's CDR3 is CASSLALGGQGKRIEQYL. In DNA, the CDR3 is TGCGCCAGCAGCTTGGCCCTGGGGGGACAGGGTAAAAGGATCGAGCAGTACCTC.

This clonotype was recorded many times. The CDR3 DNA follows: TGTGCCAGCACCACCGGGACAGGGGCTTTCTATGGCTACACCTTC. Translation gives CASTTGTGAFYGYTF. The chain has TRBV6-1 and TRBJ1-2; 10 nucleotides line up with TRBD1. Germline V gene lookup returns CDR1 MNHNS and CDR2 SASEGT. The CDR3 has 15 amino acids. Trimming at V came to 7 bases and at J to 4 bases, leaving 9 bases not matched to a gene.

This clonotype was counted ten times or more. V usage is TRBV28 and J usage is TRBJ1-2; D unresolved. CDR1 is MDHEN, CDR2 SYDVKM, per germline. This CDR3 is 13 amino acids long. Trimming stripped 4 bases from V and 8 bases from J, with 14 bases between. The CDR3 coding sequence is TGTGCCAGCAGTTCAACTCCCGTGAAGGGCTACACCTTC. Encoded protein: CASSSTPVKGYTF.

Ten or more counts support this clonotype. This chain connects TRBV11-2 to TRBJ2-4; D remains unclear. Germline V lookup: CDR1 SGHAT, CDR2 FQNNGV. Trimming pared 4 bases from V and 14 bases from J, leaving 24 bases between. CDR3 size: 15 residues. The CDR3 reads CASSSRSVVVGWKYF. CDR3 nucleotide sequence: TGTGCCAGCAGCTCCCGTTCGGTAGTCGTGGGATGGAAGTACTTC.

This clonotype was observed many times. The rearrangement joins TRBV20-1 to TRBJ2-7; 9 bases match TRBD1. The CDR3 covers 14 residues. The V segment lost 4 bases and the J segment 3 bases; nucleotides outside the gene matches: 7. CDR1 and CDR2 (germline): DFQATT, SNEGSKA (reference sequence). Written as DNA, the CDR3 is TGCAGTGCTACTAGACAGGGGGTAGGCTACGAGCAGTACTTC. It yields the protein CSATRQGVGYEQYF.

This clonotype appeared many times. V is TRBV6-5 and J is TRBJ1-2, with D maybe TRBD1 (5 bases). CDR1 MNHEY and CDR2 SVGAGI come from the germline V gene. The V and J ends lost 6 bases and 8 bases respectively, with 13 bases between them. The CDR3 extends over 12 amino acids. The CDR3 reads CASSRGGFGYTF. In DNA form, the CDR3 reads TGTGCCAGCAGCCGTGGGGGATTCGGCTACACCTTC.

This clonotype showed up many times. The rearrangement links TRBV20-1 to TRBJ2-5, with D tentatively TRBD1 (6 bases). V lost 0 bases, J lost 2 bases, and 13 bases lay in between. The CDR3 runs to 15 residues. Germline V gene data show CDR1 as DFQATT and CDR2 as SNEGSKA (reference sequence). The CDR3 DNA follows: TGCAGTGCTAGAGATCGACGGACAGTACAAGAGACCCAGTACTTC. Encoded protein: CSARDRRTVQETQYF.

There are many counts of this clonotype. This sequence joins TRBV20-1 and TRBJ2-2; tentatively, D is TRBD2 (5 bases). The germline V and J ends were trimmed by 0 bases and 5 bases, with 13 bases remaining between them. CDR3 length: 15 amino acids. Germline V CDR1 and CDR2: DFQATT, SNEGSKA (reference sequence). Here the CDR3 reads CSAREVGVYTGELFF. The CDR3 DNA follows: TGCAGTGCTAGAGAAGTGGGAGTATATACCGGGGAGCTGTTTTTT.

This clonotype appeared many times. The chain recombines TRBV5-1 with TRBJ1-1, with 7 bases aligning to TRBD1. Germline V gene sequence: CDR1 SGHRS, CDR2 YFSETQ. V gave up 2 bases and J gave up 4 bases; unmatched junction bases: 8. The CDR3 loop spans 15 amino acids. In nucleotides, the CDR3 is TGCGCCAGCAGCTTTAACAGGGGAGAGGGCACTGAAGCTTTCTTT. Protein product: CASSFNRGEGTEAFF.

This clonotype came up many times. This sequence joins TRBV25-1 and TRBJ2-2; D not certain. The CDR3 sequence is 10 residues long. The germline V gene encodes CDR1 MGHDK and CDR2 SYGVNS. V lost 4 bases, J lost 8 bases, and 2 bases lay in between. CDR3 coding DNA: TGTGCCAGCAGTGCGGGGGAGCTGTTTTTT. This sequence encodes CASSAGELFF.

This sequence joins TRBV12-3 or TRBV12-4 and TRBJ2-7; D is unresolved. V was pared by 4 bases and J by 1 base, with 8 bases between. The CDR3 extends over 13 amino acids. The CDR3 is CASSWYNSYEQYF. The CDR3, as DNA: TGTGCCAGCAGTTGGTACAATTCCTACGAGCAGTACTTC.

This clonotype was observed a few times. The chain recombines TRBV7-9 with TRBJ1-5; D gene uncertain. The CDR3 loop spans 13 amino acids. Looked up from germline, CDR1 is SEHNR and CDR2 is FQNEAQ (reference sequence). Trimming removed 7 bases at V and 2 bases at J, with 9 bases between. Here the CDR3 DNA reads TGTGCCAGCAACCACGAGGGCAATCAGCCCCAGCATTTT. This gives the protein CASNHEGNQPQHF.